The entry below gives a single T cell receptor (beta chain) sequence along with its context. These data belong to a study of blood T cell repertoires in COVID-19. Data came from immunoSEQ multiplex PCR; TCRdb stores just in-frame clones and leaves some out. Of roughly 320,000 clones listed, roughly 85% were seen once; the top ten hold roughly 7.8%. V trimming: 2 bases; J trimming: 4 bases; junction bases outside the gene matches: 5. CDR3 length: 15 amino acids. The germline V gene has CDR1 SEHNR and CDR2 FQNEAQ (reference sequence). This receptor was obtained from a human donor in a cohort sampled during active COVID-19. The chain employs TRBV7-9 and TRBJ2-4; 7 nucleotides agree with TRBD1. Material for sequencing was peripheral blood. CDR3 loop: CASSLQGDVKNIQYF. CDR3 nucleotide sequence: TGTGCCAGCAGCTTACAGGGGGACGTAAAAAACATTCAGTACTTC.